This entry concerns a single T cell receptor beta chain. Antigen specificity is unknown. The table came from immunoSEQ multiplex PCR; TCRdb's copy has only in-frame clones and leaves some out. The sample holds around 940,000 clones; over 75% are singletons and the top ten take nearly 1.5%. Per the germline V gene, CDR1 is LGHNA and CDR2 is YSLEER. CDR3 size: 14 residues. J lost 4 bases, V lost 5 bases, and 6 bases had no gene match. The sample comes from a study of shared clonotypes between healthy human individuals. For the study at large: Donor ages ranged 18 to 49 years: a couple of women, a few men.

Overall study findings and caveats: Generally, naive subsets (rather than memory subsets) showed larger estimated richness.

CD4+ cells were split into CD45RA+ naive and CD45RA-negative memory subsets. The genes are TRBV4-3 and TRBJ2-3, with 7 bases lining up with TRBD2. The TCR originated in a man aged 18 to 35 in good health. Sequenced: memory CD4+ T cells sorted from blood. Subset here: CD45RA-negative fraction. The CDR3 DNA reads as TGCGCCAGCAGCGCCCGGACTAGATCAGATACGCAGTATTTT. It translates to CASSARTRSDTQYF.